The rows below give T cell receptor beta chains drawn from one sample of a study of T cell responses to AZD1222 COVID-19 vaccine. The table came from immunoSEQ multiplex PCR; TCRdb's copy has only in-frame clones and leaves some out. The sample lists about 120,000 clones, roughly nine tenths seen once, with 2.4% in the top ten. Material: peripheral blood, obtained on day 0 of AZD1222 vaccination. The receptors shown here come from an adult in good health. Each CDR3 is given with its conserved first and last residue. D genes are given only for firm matches. Where a row states a size, it is once, few, many or the class of an expanded clone; other rows omit it.

>-|-|TRBV6-2/TRBV6-3|TRBJ2-5
CASSTGGALETQYF
TGTGCCAGCAGCACCGGAGGGGCCCTAGAGACCCAGTACTTC
>-|-|TRBV30|TRBJ1-4
CAWSGLGVPEKLFF
TGTGCCTGGAGTGGTCTCGGGGTTCCTGAAAAACTGTTTTTT
>-|-|TRBV30|TRBJ2-4
CAWSVPGLKNIQYF
TGTGCCTGGAGTGTACCGGGACTCAAAAACATTCAGTACTTC
>-|-|TRBV11-2|TRBJ1-2
CASSLEGAYGYTF
TGTGCCAGCAGCTTAGAGGGGGCCTATGGCTACACCTTC
>-|-|TRBV6-1|TRBJ1-5
CASSGGDGWSNQPQHF
TGTGCCAGCAGTGGAGGGGACGGGTGGAGCAATCAGCCCCAGCATTTT
>TRBD1|-|TRBV28|TRBJ1-2
CASWTGFGYTF
TGTGCCAGTTGGACAGGGTTTGGCTACACCTTC
>-|-|TRBV9|TRBJ2-3
CASSVSADTQYF
TGTGCCAGCAGCGTATCCGCAGATACGCAGTATTTT
>-|-|TRBV6-5|TRBJ1-3
CASSYRGVSSGNTIYF
TGTGCCAGCAGTTACCGGGGCGTATCTTCTGGAAACACCATATATTTT
>-|-|TRBV27|TRBJ2-2
CASSPRVPKNTGELFF
TGTGCCAGCAGTCCCCGTGTCCCCAAGAACACCGGGGAGCTGTTTTTT
>-|few|TRBV14|TRBJ2-7
CASSQGQYYEQYF
TGTGCCAGCAGCCAAGGTCAGTACTACGAGCAGTACTTC
>-|-|TRBV2|TRBJ1-4
CASSKGQASATNEKLFF
TGTGCCAGCAGTAAGGGGCAGGCTTCGGCGACTAATGAAAAACTGTTTTTT
>-|-|TRBV7-9|TRBJ1-6
CASSLGGSYNSPLHF
TGTGCCAGCAGCTTAGGGGGGTCCTATAATTCACCCCTCCACTTT